This T cell receptor beta chain comes out of a study of cytomegalovirus exposure and HLA in healthy donors. Whole-study results and caveats: Most of the TCR beta V segments (in an earlier analysis) were productive either about 87% or about 30% of the time. TCR beta chains associated with HLA were, in a later analysis, more clonally expanded than equally common others. Of the V segments, some could not be distinguished, including TRBV6-2 and TRBV6-3, and were excluded. The classifier reportedly diagnosed cytomegalovirus status with high specificity and sensitivity.

Remarks on this clone: The antigen remains unidentified.

CDR1 SGHNT and CDR2 YYREEE come from the germline V gene (reference sequence). CDR3 length equals 14 residues. With 3 bases removed from V and 4 bases from J, the gap between germline ends came to 11 bases. The PCR employed 60 Vbeta primers together with 13 Jbeta primers. Profiling relied on immunoSEQ multiplex PCR, and the TCRdb table lists in-frame clones only, not all of them. The profile shows about 200,000 clones, more than 60% of them singletons. The chain has TRBV5-4 and TRBJ1-5; D gene unclear. Sequences were obtained from PBMCs. This TCR was sampled from a woman younger than 45 in good health and CMV-seropositive. The CDR3 here is CASSYRGSNQPQHF. The CDR3 region has the DNA TGTGCCAGCAGCTATCGAGGGTCAAATCAGCCCCAGCATTTT.